Below, 6 T cell receptor beta chains from the same sample are listed, as sequenced in a study of blood T cells in healthy people across ages. Sample-barcoded 5' priming and a J-beta primer mix drove a second PCR of roughly 7 to 11 cycles. Via MiXCR, TCRdb re-called the 5' RACE reads, giving one row per CDR3 protein. Of hundreds of thousands of distinct CDR3 sequences listed, 22% were seen once; the top ten hold approximately 20%. Specimen: blood. The receptors come from a man between 70 and 80 years old in good health.

As regards this clonotype: Sequence at one end of the junction differs from germline and may be a read error. The V call is TRBV20-1, the J call TRBJ2-1; 9 bases line up with TRBD2. The CDR3 is 15 residues long. Germline V gives CDR1 DFQATT, CDR2 SNEGSKA (reference sequence). As DNA, the CDR3 is TGCAGTGCTAGAGAGGCGGGGGGGCCCTACAATGTGCAGTTCTTC. It yields the protein CSAREAGGPYNVQFF.

This clonotype was counted at least ten times. The J gene is TRBJ2-1, the V gene TRBV6-2 or TRBV6-3; D is perhaps TRBD2 (5 bases). Trimming cost V 8 bases and J 4 bases, with 9 bases left between them. The germline CDR1 and CDR2 sequences are MNHEY and SVGEGT. The CDR3 is made up of 12 amino acids. CDR3 bases: TGTGCCAGCGGCCGGGAATACAATGAGCAGTTCTTC. Translation: CASGREYNEQFF.

CDR3 residues: CASTLGQGRTGNSPLHF. Here the CDR3 DNA reads TGTGCCAGCACCCTTGGACAGGGGAGAACGGGTAATTCACCCCTCCACTTT. The chain joins TRBV28 to TRBJ1-6, with 9 bases identical to TRBD1. Germline V CDR1 and CDR2: MDHEN, SYDVKM. The CDR3 has 17 residues. With V trimmed by 7 bases and J by 6 bases, 13 bases remained unmatched.

In the case of this clonotype: Germline and junction disagree at one end, which may indicate a read error. V is TRBV29-1 and J is TRBJ2-3, with TRBD2 as a possible D gene (6 bases). Germline V lookup: CDR1 SQVTM, CDR2 ANQGSEA. This CDR3 comprises 12 residues. The CDR3 sequence is CSLAVSTDTQSF. CDR3 sequence (DNA): TGCAGTTTAGCGGTGTCGACAGATACGCAGTCTTTT.

This chain connects TRBV20-1 to TRBJ2-1; D is perhaps TRBD1 (6 bases). Per the germline V gene, CDR1 is DFQATT and CDR2 is SNEGSKA (reference sequence). The CDR3 has 13 amino acids. The CDR3 DNA is TGCGGGGGCCCGGGACAAGTTTCGAATGAGCAGTTCTTC. The encoded protein is CGGPGQVSNEQFF.

This clonotype was observed at least ten times. This rearrangement joins TRBV6-6 to TRBJ2-3; tentative D call: TRBD2 (6 bases). This CDR3 region has 14 residues. Trimming stripped 7 bases from V and 6 bases from J, with 17 bases between. From germline, CDR1 is MNHNY and CDR2 SVGAGI (reference sequence). The CDR3 DNA sequence: TGTGCCAGCAAGGACCGAGGCGGGGTGGATACGCAGTATTTT. It is translated as CASKDRGGVDTQYF.